The text below deals with one T cell receptor beta chain. The antigen remains unidentified. These data come from a study of cytomegalovirus exposure and HLA in healthy donors. Regarding the study as a whole: A later analysis appeared to link common viral pathogens to several of the most significant clusters. Later analysis reportedly placed an Asian-associated ancestry cluster below the roughly 630-donor mean in N-insertions. The study labeled under 200 TCR beta chains cytomegalovirus-associated.

Primers for the PCR totalled 60 Vbeta and 13 Jbeta. Produced via immunoSEQ multiplex PCR; TCRdb's table is partial and in-frame only. Seen here are roughly 20,000 clones, more than 65% observed once, and the top ten hold 3.7%. The germline V and J ends were trimmed by 0 bases and 5 bases, with 8 bases remaining between them. The CDR3 loop spans 12 amino acids. CDR1 and CDR2 from the germline V gene are GTSNPN and SVGIG (reference sequence). The receptor was derived from a man aged 18-30 years in good health and CMV-seronegative. The V gene is TRBV30, the J gene TRBJ2-7; a possible D gene is TRBD1 (6 bases). The sequenced sample was PBMCs. The CDR3 sequence: CAWSVQGHEQYF. CDR3 bases: TGTGCCTGGAGTGTACAGGGCCACGAGCAGTACTTC. The variable domain in full, with the rest retrieved from reference TRBV30 and TRBJ2-7, is SQTIHQWPATLVQPVGSPLSLECTVEGTSNPNLYWYRQAAGRGLQLLFYSVGIGQISSEVPQNLSASRPQDRQFILSSKKLLLSDSGFYLCAWSVQGHEQYFGPGTRLTVT.